These T cell receptor beta chains were read from a single sample in a study of blood T cell repertoires in COVID-19. Clones were read by immunoSEQ multiplex PCR, and TCRdb kept only the in-frame ones, dropping some. The data show roughly 190,000 clones, 75% to 90% seen once. The sequenced material came from peripheral blood. All receptors derive from a woman aged 55 to 70 with acute or convalescent COVID-19. The CDR3 runs from the conserved cysteine through the conserved F or W. Clone size appears in some rows only: once, few, many, or a class for an expanded clone.

v_gene: TRBV3-1/TRBV3-2; abundance: .; CDR3aa: CASSQADRAGELFF
v_gene: TRBV7-3; abundance: .; CDR3aa: CASSLIGLAGDTQYF
v_gene: TRBV7-3; abundance: .; CDR3aa: CASARLAGGGRTDTQYF
v_gene: TRBV19; abundance: .; CDR3aa: CASSDRSGYEQYF
v_gene: TRBV10-1; abundance: few; CDR3aa: CASSESGLITDTQYF
v_gene: TRBV4-2; abundance: .; CDR3aa: CASSQESGRVNTGELFF
v_gene: TRBV18; abundance: .; CDR3aa: CASSQFDSKGGEKLFF
v_gene: TRBV9; abundance: .; CDR3aa: CASSVAGQGNIQYF
v_gene: TRBV4-1; abundance: .; CDR3aa: CASSPLPGSGIWFEQFF
v_gene: TRBV2; abundance: .; CDR3aa: CASSDRGTTEAFF
v_gene: TRBV29-1; abundance: few; CDR3aa: CSVEITGTGGNQPQHF
v_gene: TRBV6-5; abundance: many; CDR3aa: CASISLAASNEQFF
v_gene: TRBV9; abundance: .; CDR3aa: CASSPRLAETGELFF
v_gene: TRBV2; abundance: .; CDR3aa: CASSEEQSISGNTIYF
v_gene: TRBV5-8; abundance: .; CDR3aa: CASNPRQSSYNEQFF
v_gene: TRBV2; abundance: .; CDR3aa: CASSRQANYEQYF
v_gene: TRBV12-3/TRBV12-4; abundance: .; CDR3aa: CASSPTFTGELFF
v_gene: TRBV24-1; abundance: .; CDR3aa: CATSLTSGSYNEQFF
v_gene: TRBV11-2; abundance: .; CDR3aa: CASSLAFEETQYF
v_gene: TRBV5-1; abundance: .; CDR3aa: CASAGQTSGGEEQYF
v_gene: TRBV2; abundance: .; CDR3aa: CASSRVGGTEAFF
v_gene: TRBV5-1; abundance: .; CDR3aa: CASSLGARDTEAFF
v_gene: TRBV11-2; abundance: .; CDR3aa: CASSLEARWSNTEAFF
v_gene: TRBV28; abundance: .; CDR3aa: CASSPLLGYTF
v_gene: TRBV19; abundance: .; CDR3aa: CASSKYSAYNEQFF
v_gene: TRBV29-1; abundance: .; CDR3aa: CSGTGTLNTEAFF
v_gene: TRBV21-1; abundance: .; CDR3aa: CASSSLDRGHNSPLHF
v_gene: TRBV9; abundance: .; CDR3aa: CASSVGGMNTEAFF
v_gene: TRBV4-1; abundance: .; CDR3aa: CASSQGLAGVYNEQFF
v_gene: TRBV19; abundance: .; CDR3aa: CASRIGTGRNTIYF
v_gene: TRBV19; abundance: .; CDR3aa: CASSYREDQPQHF
v_gene: TRBV18; abundance: .; CDR3aa: CASSPPSVNEQFF
v_gene: TRBV7-7; abundance: .; CDR3aa: CASSLLAGDSEQYF
v_gene: TRBV29-1; abundance: once; CDR3aa: CSVDATGTQYF
v_gene: TRBV19; abundance: .; CDR3aa: CASSPLARRYHEQFF
v_gene: TRBV7-9; abundance: .; CDR3aa: CASSLAVRDRVNGYTF